This T cell receptor (beta chain) was identified in a study of blood T cell repertoires in COVID-19. Looking at the study overall: COVID-19 samples from acute and convalescent phases originated in the United States, Italy and Spain. T cells, B-cell-depleted T cells, or PBMCs supplied cDNA or gDNA.

From germline, CDR1 is SGHTA and CDR2 FQGNSA. V was pared by 6 bases and J by 7 bases, with 16 bases between. This CDR3 has 15 amino acids. As regards this clone: Other DNA sequences from this sample encode an identical CDR3 as well.

Per the original methods: From reference gene primer amplification, estimates of nucleated cell counts were derived. Profiled with immunoSEQ multiplex PCR; TCRdb holds only in-frame clones, not every one. The DNA gave D and trimming, while V, J and clone size come from that table. The table lists some 150,000 clones, roughly 87% of them singletons. This TCR was recovered from a woman between 45 and 60 years old with acute or convalescent COVID-19. This sequence joins TRBV7-2 and TRBJ1-6; D is undetermined. The sample taken for sequencing was peripheral blood. The CDR3 sequence is CASSVRVSRNSPLHF. The CDR3 coding sequence is TGTGCCAGCAGTGTAAGAGTGTCTAGGAATTCACCCCTCCACTTT. Supplemented by reference TRBV7-2 and TRBJ1-6, the full variable domain reads GAGVSQSPSNKVTEKGKDVELRCDPISGHTALYWYRQSLGQGLEFLIYFQGNSAPDKSGLPSDRFSAERTGGSVSTLTIQRTQQEDSAVYLCASSVRVSRNSPLHFGNGTRLTVT.